The text below deals with one T cell receptor beta chain. Antigen specificity is unknown. Germline CDR1 and CDR2: MDHEN and SYDVKM. V was trimmed by 0 bases and J by 1 base, leaving 9 bases between them. CDR3 length: 15 amino acids. This record comes from a study of shared clonotypes between healthy human individuals. Assay used: immunoSEQ multiplex PCR; TCRdb lists only in-frame clones, some missing. The data contain more than 500,000 clones, roughly 96% of them singletons. Findings of the study overall: Non-shared clonotypes had lower generation probabilities than clonotypes shared by all four sorted-subset donors.

Positive CCR7 selection of CD45RO-negative cells yielded the naive CD8 cells, and terminally differentiated effector memory CD45RA+ cells were excluded. The TCR originated in a woman in her 30s in good health. The chain is built from TRBV28 and TRBJ2-5, with a weak D call TRBD2 (5 bases). Sequencing was carried out using naive CD8+ T cells sorted from blood. The CDR3 coding sequence is TGTGCCAGCAGTTTATGGGGCGGGCCCCAAGAGACCCAGTACTTC. Residues: CASSLWGGPQETQYF.